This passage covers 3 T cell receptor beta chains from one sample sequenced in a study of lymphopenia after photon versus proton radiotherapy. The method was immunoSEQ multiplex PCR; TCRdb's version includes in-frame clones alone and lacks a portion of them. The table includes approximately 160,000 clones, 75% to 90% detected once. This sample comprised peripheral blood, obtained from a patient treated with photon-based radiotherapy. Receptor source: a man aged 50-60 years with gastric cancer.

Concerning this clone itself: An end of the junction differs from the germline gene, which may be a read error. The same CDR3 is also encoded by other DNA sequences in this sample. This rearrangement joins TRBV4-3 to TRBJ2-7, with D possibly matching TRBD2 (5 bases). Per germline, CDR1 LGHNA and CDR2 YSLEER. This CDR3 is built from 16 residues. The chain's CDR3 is CASSRAVKTSSYEQYF. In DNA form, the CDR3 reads TGCGCCAGTAGCCGAGCGGTTAAGACCTCCTCCTACGAGCAGTACTTC.

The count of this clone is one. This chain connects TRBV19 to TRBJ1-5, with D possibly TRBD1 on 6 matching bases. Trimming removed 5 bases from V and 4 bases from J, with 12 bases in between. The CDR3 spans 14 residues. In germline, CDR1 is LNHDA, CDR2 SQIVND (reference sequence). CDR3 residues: CASSDRLGNQPQHF. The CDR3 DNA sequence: TGTGCCAGTAGTGACAGGTTGGGGAATCAGCCCCAGCATTTT.

CDR3 loop: CASSRDRGDIQYF. CDR3 bases: TGTGCCAGCAGCCGGGACAGGGGGGACATTCAGTACTTC. This chain connects TRBV7-2 to TRBJ2-4, with 11 bases aligning to TRBD1. V was pared by 5 bases and J by 8 bases, with 2 bases of the junction left unmatched. This CDR3 is 13 amino acids long. The germline V gene has CDR1 SGHTA and CDR2 FQGNSA.